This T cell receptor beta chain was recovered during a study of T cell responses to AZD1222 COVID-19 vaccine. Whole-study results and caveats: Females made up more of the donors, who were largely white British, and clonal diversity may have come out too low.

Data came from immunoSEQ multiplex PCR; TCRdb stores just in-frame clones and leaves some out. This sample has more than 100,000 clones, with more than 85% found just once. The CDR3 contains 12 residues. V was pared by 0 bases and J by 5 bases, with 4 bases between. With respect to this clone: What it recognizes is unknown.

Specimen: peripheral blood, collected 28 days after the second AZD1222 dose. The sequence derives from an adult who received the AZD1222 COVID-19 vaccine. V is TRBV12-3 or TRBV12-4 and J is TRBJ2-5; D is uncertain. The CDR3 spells CASSLAFETQYF. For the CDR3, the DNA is TGTGCCAGCAGTTTAGCGTTTGAGACCCAGTACTTC.